What follows describes a single TCR beta chain. Its antigen remains unknown. These data belong to a study of cytomegalovirus exposure and HLA in healthy donors. Whole-study findings and limits: For cytomegalovirus status, the classifier reportedly gave diagnoses with high specificity and sensitivity. For most TCR sequences rarity was the rule, although some public TCRs occurred in many donors.

Using immunoSEQ multiplex PCR, the repertoire was profiled, and TCRdb retains in-frame clones only, with some absent. The sample lists approximately 260,000 clones, around 86% seen once, with 0.95% to 1.1% in the top ten. In germline, CDR1 is GTSNPN, CDR2 SVGIG (reference sequence). This CDR3 region has 17 residues. Trimming cost V 2 bases and J 1 base, with 21 bases left between them. The rearrangement links TRBV30 to TRBJ2-7; weak D call: TRBD1 (5 bases). Specimen: PBMCs. This clonotype originated in a woman aged 18-35 years in good health and CMV-seronegative. The CDR3 protein is CAWSSKSRVRESYEQYF. The CDR3 DNA is TGTGCCTGGAGTAGTAAGTCTAGGGTCAGGGAATCCTACGAGCAGTACTTC.